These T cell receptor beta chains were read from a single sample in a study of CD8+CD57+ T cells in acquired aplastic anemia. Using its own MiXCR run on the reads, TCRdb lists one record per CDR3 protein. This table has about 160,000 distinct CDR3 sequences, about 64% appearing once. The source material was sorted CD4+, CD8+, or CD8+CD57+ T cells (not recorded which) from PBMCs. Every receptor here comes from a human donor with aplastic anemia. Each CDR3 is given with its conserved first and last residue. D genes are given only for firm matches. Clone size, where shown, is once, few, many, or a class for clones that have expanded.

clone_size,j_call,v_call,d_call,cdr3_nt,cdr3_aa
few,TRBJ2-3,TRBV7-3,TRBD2,TGTGCCAGCAGCCGGACTAGCGGGAGACGGGATACGCAGTATTTT,CASSRTSGRRDTQYF
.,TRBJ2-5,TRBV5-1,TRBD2,TGCGCCAGCAGCTTGGGGCAGGGCGGGAGCGAGACCCAGTACTTC,CASSLGQGGSETQYF
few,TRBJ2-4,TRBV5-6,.,TGTGCCAGCAGCTTGGATCATCAGGGAGCCAAAAACATTCAGTACTTC,CASSLDHQGAKNIQYF
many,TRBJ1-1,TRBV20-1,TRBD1,TGCAGTGCTAAGGGGACAGGGGCTTGGGACACTGAAGCTTTCTTT,CSAKGTGAWDTEAFF
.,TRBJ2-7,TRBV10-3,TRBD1,TGTGCCATCAGGGCCGGGACAGTTGCCACCTACGAGCAGTACTTC,CAIRAGTVATYEQYF
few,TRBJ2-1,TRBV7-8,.,TGTGCCAGCAGCTGGACGAGGGGTAAAGATGAGCAGTTCTTC,CASSWTRGKDEQFF
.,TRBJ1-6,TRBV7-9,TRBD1,TGTGCCAGCAGCTTTGGTCGGGGACAGGGATCACCCCTCCACTTT,CASSFGRGQGSPLHF
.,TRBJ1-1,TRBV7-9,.,TGTGCCAGCAGTTTCGGGTCAGGGTCTTCTGAAGCTTTCTTT,CASSFGSGSSEAFF
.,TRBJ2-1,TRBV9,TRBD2,TGTGCCAGCAGCACCCCGGGACTAGCGGACAATGAGCAGTTCTTC,CASSTPGLADNEQFF
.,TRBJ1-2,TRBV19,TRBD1,TGTGCCAGTCGGCCCGGGACAGGGAGGTATGGCTACACCTTC,CASRPGTGRYGYTF
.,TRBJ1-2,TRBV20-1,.,TGCAGTGCTAGATTGCAGGCTAACTATGGCTACACCTTC,CSARLQANYGYTF
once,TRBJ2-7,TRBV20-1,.,TGCAGTGCTAGACATAGCGCGAGCTACGAGCAGTACTTC,CSARHSASYEQYF
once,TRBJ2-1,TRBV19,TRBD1,TGTGCCAGTAAGGGGACAGGGGACTACAATGAGCAGTTCTTC,CASKGTGDYNEQFF
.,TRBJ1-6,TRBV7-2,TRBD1,TGTGCCAGCAGCGCAGGACAGGGAAACTCACCCCTCCACTTT,CASSAGQGNSPLHF
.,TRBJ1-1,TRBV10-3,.,TGTGCCATCAGTGAGTCGGTCGGCGGTACAGGAGGGTTAGCTTTCTTT,CAISESVGGTGGLAFF
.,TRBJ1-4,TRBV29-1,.,TGCAGCGTTGTCGGGGATGGGGCTAATGAAAAACTGTTTTTT,CSVVGDGANEKLFF
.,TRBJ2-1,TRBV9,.,TGCGCCAGCAGCTTGGTCCCAGACACCTACAATGAGCAGTTCTTC,CASSLVPDTYNEQFF
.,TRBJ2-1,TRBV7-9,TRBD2,TGTGCCAGCAGCTCCGGGACTAGCAACAATGAGCAGTTCTTC,CASSSGTSNNEQFF
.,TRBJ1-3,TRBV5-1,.,TGCGCCAGCAGCTTGGGCGAATTTACCTCTGGAAACACCATATATTTT,CASSLGEFTSGNTIYF
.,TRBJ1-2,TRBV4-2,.,TGTGCCAGCAGCCAAGGACGGGGGGCCAGCTCCGATGGCTACACCTTC,CASSQGRGASSDGYTF
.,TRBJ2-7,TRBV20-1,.,TGCAGTGCTAGACTGGGACAAGCCTACGAGCAGTACTTC,CSARLGQAYEQYF
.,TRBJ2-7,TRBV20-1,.,TGCAGTGGCCGGGGGCGTTACGAGCAGTACTTC,CSGRGRYEQYF
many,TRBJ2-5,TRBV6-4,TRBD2,TGTGCCAGCAGTCCTCTAGCGGGGGCGCAAGAGACCCAGTACTTC,CASSPLAGAQETQYF
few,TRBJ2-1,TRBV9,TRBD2,TGTGCCAGCAGCGTAGAAGGTAGCGGGAGCAATGAGCAGTTCTTC,CASSVEGSGSNEQFF
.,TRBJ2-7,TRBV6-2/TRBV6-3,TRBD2,TGTGCCAGCAGCCCTCAGCGGGAGGAACCCTACGAGCAGTACTTC,CASSPQREEPYEQYF
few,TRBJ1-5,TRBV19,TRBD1,TGTGCCAGTAGCACCAGGGGGGAGTGGGAGACCCAGCATTTT,CASSTRGEWETQHF
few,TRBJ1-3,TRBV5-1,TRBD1,TGCGCCAGCAGCCTGGACAGGACAGGAAACACCATATATTTT,CASSLDRTGNTIYF
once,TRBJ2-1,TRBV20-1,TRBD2,TGCAGTGCTGAAGGCGGGGGGTCATACAATGAGCAGTTCTTC,CSAEGGGSYNEQFF
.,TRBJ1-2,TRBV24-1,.,TGTGCCACCAGTGTAGGGGAAATGTATGGCTACACCTTC,CATSVGEMYGYTF
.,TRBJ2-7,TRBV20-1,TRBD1,TGCAGTGCTAGAGAGGACAGGGACACCGGGGAGCAGTACTTC,CSAREDRDTGEQYF
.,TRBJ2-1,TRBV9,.,TGTGCCAGCAGCGTAGGCCCGGGGGGCGTGAATGAGCAGTTCTTC,CASSVGPGGVNEQFF
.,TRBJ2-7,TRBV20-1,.,TGCAATGCTAGGCAGGTCTCCTACGAGCAGTACTTC,CNARQVSYEQYF
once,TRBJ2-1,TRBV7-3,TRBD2,TGTGCCAGCAGCTTGCTTAGCGGGGGGACCTACAATGAGCAGTTCTTC,CASSLLSGGTYNEQFF
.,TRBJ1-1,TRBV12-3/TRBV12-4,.,TGTGCCAGCAGAGCGGGCTCCAACACTGAAGCTTTCTTT,CASRAGSNTEAFF
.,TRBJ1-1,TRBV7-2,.,TGTGCCAGCAGCTTAGGCAGGCTTGATGAAGCTTTCTTT,CASSLGRLDEAFF
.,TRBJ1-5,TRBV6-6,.,TGTGCCAGCAGTTACTCGAAACCTCAGGGACTGGTTCAGCCCCAGCATTTT,CASSYSKPQGLVQPQHF
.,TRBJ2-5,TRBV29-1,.,TGCAGCGTTTTTGGAGACAGTTCGCAGACCCAGTACTTC,CSVFGDSSQTQYF
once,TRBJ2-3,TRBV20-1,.,TGCAGTGCTAGAGTTGTGGGGGGCACCACAGATACGCAGTATTTT,CSARVVGGTTDTQYF
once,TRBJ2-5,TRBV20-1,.,TGCAGTGCTAGAGATCAGAGGGAGACCCAGTACTTC,CSARDQRETQYF
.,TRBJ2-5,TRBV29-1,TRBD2,TGCAGCGCCAGGACTAGCGGGGGGCCGGTCTTGTACCAAGAGACCCAGTACTTC,CSARTSGGPVLYQETQYF
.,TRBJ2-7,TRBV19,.,TGTGCCAGTAGTGCCTCCGGGACGCCGTCTCACGAGCAGTACTTC,CASSASGTPSHEQYF
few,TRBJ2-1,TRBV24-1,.,TGTGCCACCAGTGGCATACAGGGAAATGGTTACAATGAGCAGTTCTTC,CATSGIQGNGYNEQFF
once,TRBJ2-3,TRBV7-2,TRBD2,TGTGCCAGCAGCTTATTGGGACTAGCCGAAACAGATACGCAGTATTTT,CASSLLGLAETDTQYF
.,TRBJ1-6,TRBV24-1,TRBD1,TGTGCCACCAGGGGGACAGGGGAGATGTCACCCCTCCACTTT,CATRGTGEMSPLHF
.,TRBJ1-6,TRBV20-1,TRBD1,TGCAGTGCTTCAGGGGGGACTTTGGAAGGATCACCCCTCCACTTT,CSASGGTLEGSPLHF
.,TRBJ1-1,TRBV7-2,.,TGTGCCAGCAGCTTAGCGACAGTAATGAACACTGAAGCTTTCTTT,CASSLATVMNTEAFF
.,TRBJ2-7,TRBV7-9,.,TGTGCCAGCAGCCCGGACAGTAGCTCCTACGAGCAGTACTTC,CASSPDSSSYEQYF
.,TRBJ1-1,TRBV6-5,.,TGTGCCAGCAGTTCTCTGTCCGAAGGCATGAACACTGAAGCTTTCTTT,CASSSLSEGMNTEAFF